One sample yielded the 3 T cell receptor beta chains listed below, sequenced in a study of blood T cells in healthy people across ages. A second PCR, run for about 6 to 11 cycles, used a sample-barcoded 5' primer plus a J-beta primer mix. TCRdb re-called the 5' RACE reads through MiXCR, storing one row per CDR3 protein. The sample holds fewer than 600,000 distinct CDR3 sequences; roughly a quarter are singletons and the top ten take approximately 3.5%. This same sample was also part of a study on T cells of mothers and their children.

The sequenced sample consisted of blood. The receptors come from a boy between 2 and 15 years old in good health.

This clonotype was picked up a small number of times. The rearrangement links TRBV7-8 to TRBJ2-3; D gene unclear. The CDR3 covers 16 residues. Germline V lookup: CDR1 SGHVS, CDR2 FQNEAQ. Trimming stripped 5 bases from V and 1 base from J, with 16 bases between. As DNA, the CDR3 is TGTGCCAGCAGCCTGCAGGCGGCTTGGGGCACAGATACGCAGTATTTT. Its translation: CASSLQAAWGTDTQYF.

In this sample, this clonotype turned up many times. This sequence joins TRBV7-9 and TRBJ2-1; a possible D gene is TRBD1 (6 bases). The CDR3 is 13 amino acids. In germline, CDR1 is SEHNR, CDR2 FQNEAQ (reference sequence). Deletions cut 6 bases from V and 5 bases from J, with 11 bases between. CDR3 sequence (DNA): TGTGCCAGCAGATTGACAGGTAACAATGAGCAGTTCTTC. Translation gives CASRLTGNNEQFF. Using reference TRBV7-9 and TRBJ2-1 for the parts outside the CDR3, the full variable domain is DTGVSQNPRHKITKRGQNVTFRCDPISEHNRLYWYRQTLGQGPEFLTYFQNEAQLEKSRLLSDRFSAERPKGSFSTLEIQRTEQGDSAMYLCASRLTGNNEQFFGPGTRLTVL.

This clonotype is a singleton in its sample. This clone may be a read error of a much larger clone one base away. The chain combines TRBV29-1 with TRBJ2-1; 7 bases match TRBD1. This CDR3 is built from 13 residues. Germline V gene sequence: CDR1 SQVTM, CDR2 ANQGSEA. The V segment lost 4 bases and the J segment 5 bases; nucleotides outside the gene matches: 5. As DNA, the CDR3 is TGCAGCGTTGGCGACAGGGCCAACAATGAGCAGTTCTTC. Translation: CSVGDRANNEQFF.